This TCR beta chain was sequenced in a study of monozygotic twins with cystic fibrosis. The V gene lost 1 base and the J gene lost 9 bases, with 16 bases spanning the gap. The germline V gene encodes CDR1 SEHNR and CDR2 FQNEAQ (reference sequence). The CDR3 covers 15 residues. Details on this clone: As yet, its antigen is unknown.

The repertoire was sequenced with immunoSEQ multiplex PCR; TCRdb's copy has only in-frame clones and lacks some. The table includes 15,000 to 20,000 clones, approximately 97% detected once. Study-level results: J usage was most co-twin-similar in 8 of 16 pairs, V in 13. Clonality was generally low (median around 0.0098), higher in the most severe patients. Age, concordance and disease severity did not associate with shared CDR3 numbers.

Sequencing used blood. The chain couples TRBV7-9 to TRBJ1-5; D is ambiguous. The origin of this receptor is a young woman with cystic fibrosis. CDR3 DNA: TGTGCCAGCAGCTTAGGTGGGCACGGGAGTAGGCCCCAGCATTTT. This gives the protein CASSLGGHGSRPQHF.